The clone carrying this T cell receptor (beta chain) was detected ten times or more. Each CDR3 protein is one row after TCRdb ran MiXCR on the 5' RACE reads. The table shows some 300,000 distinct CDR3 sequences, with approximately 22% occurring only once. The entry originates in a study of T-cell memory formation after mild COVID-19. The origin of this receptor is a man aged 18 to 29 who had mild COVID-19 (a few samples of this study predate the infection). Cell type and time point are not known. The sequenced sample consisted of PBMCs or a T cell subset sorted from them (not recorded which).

CDR3 coding DNA: TGCGCCAGCAGCTTGGTAGACACTTCATACAATGAGCAGTTCTTC. As protein: CASSLVDTSYNEQFF. The chain couples TRBV5-1 to TRBJ2-1; D is unresolved. The germline V gene has CDR1 SGHRS and CDR2 YFSETQ. The V and J ends lost 0 bases and 4 bases respectively, with 11 bases between them. This CDR3 region has 15 residues. The whole variable domain, remainder taken from reference TRBV5-1 and TRBJ2-1, is KAGVTQTPRYLIKTRGQQVTLSCSPISGHRSVSWYQQTPGQGLQFLFEYFSETQRNKGNFPGRFSGRQFSNSRSEMNVSTLELGDSALYLCASSLVDTSYNEQFFGPGTRLTVL.